The 7 T cell receptor beta chains in this list originate from one sample, sequenced in a study of long-term antiretroviral therapy in people with HIV. Sequencing used immunoSEQ v3.0 at survey level. Libraries were prepared by immunoSEQ multiplex PCR; TCRdb keeps only in-frame clonotypes and omits some of them. The repertoire holds about 16,000 clones, with 70% to 85% as singletons. The sequencing here drew on unsorted PBMCs, taken 1.5 years before starting antiretroviral therapy. The receptors come from a woman in her fifties or sixties with HIV.

This sequence joins TRBV28 and TRBJ2-7; D may correspond to TRBD1 or TRBD2 (5 bases each). Germline values: CDR1 MDHEN, CDR2 SYDVKM. Trimming stripped 6 bases from V and 2 bases from J, with 17 bases between. The CDR3 sequence is 15 residues long. The CDR3 spells CASSEGSGSAYEQYF. For the CDR3, the DNA is TGTGCCAGCAGCGAGGGGTCCGGGTCGGCCTACGAGCAGTACTTC.

V gene TRBV9 combines with J gene TRBJ1-5; D not resolved. Deletions cut 0 bases from V and 4 bases from J, with 5 bases between. The CDR3 sequence is 13 residues long. The germline V gene has CDR1 SGDLS and CDR2 YYNGEE. The CDR3, as DNA: TGTGCCAGCAGCGTAGAGGTTAATCAGCCCCAGCATTTT. It codes for CASSVEVNQPQHF.

The J gene is TRBJ1-1, the V gene TRBV5-1; TRBD1 might be the D (6 bases). Germline loops: CDR1 SGHRS, CDR2 YFSETQ. The CDR3 loop spans 14 amino acids. V shed 3 bases and J shed 4 bases, with 13 bases lying between them. CDR3 bases: TGCGCCAGCAGCTCCGGCCAGGGGCCCACTGAAGCTTTCTTT. It codes for CASSSGQGPTEAFF.

The chain uses TRBV27 and TRBJ2-3, with D tentatively TRBD2 (5 bases). Trimming pared 8 bases from V and 4 bases from J, leaving 16 bases between. CDR1 is MNHEY, CDR2 SMNVEV, per germline (reference sequence). The CDR3 runs 14 residues. The CDR3 sequence is CASCSGLPADTQYF. The CDR3, as DNA: TGTGCCAGCTGCTCCGGACTCCCGGCAGATACGCAGTATTTT.

This chain joins TRBV5-1 and TRBJ2-3; 7 bases agree with TRBD2. V trimming: 0 bases; J trimming: 3 bases; junction bases outside the gene matches: 7. The germline V gene has CDR1 SGHRS and CDR2 YFSETQ. The CDR3 has 16 amino acids. For the CDR3, the DNA is TGCGCCAGCAGCTTGGGGGCAGGGAGGGGAACAGATACGCAGTATTTT. Protein product: CASSLGAGRGTDTQYF. The whole variable domain, filled in from reference TRBV5-1 and TRBJ2-3, reads KAGVTQTPRYLIKTRGQQVTLSCSPISGHRSVSWYQQTPGQGLQFLFEYFSETQRNKGNFPGRFSGRQFSNSRSEMNVSTLELGDSALYLCASSLGAGRGTDTQYFGPGTRLTVL.

This chain links TRBV11-3 with TRBJ1-1; D remains unclear. Germline CDR1 and CDR2: SGHNT and YENEEA. Trimming cost V 3 bases and J 1 base, with 9 bases left between them. The CDR3 runs 14 residues. The CDR3 DNA follows: TGTGCCAGCAGCTTTGGCGGATCGAACACTGAAGCTTTCTTT. Amino acid sequence: CASSFGGSNTEAFF.

This chain links TRBV6-1 with TRBJ1-5, with D perhaps matching TRBD1 (6 bases). CDR1 is MNHNS and CDR2 is SASEGT in the germline V gene. V gave up 8 bases and J gave up 2 bases, with 13 bases separating them. This CDR3 region has 14 residues. The CDR3 protein is CASVWGAGNQPQHF. For the CDR3, the DNA is TGTGCCAGCGTGTGGGGGGCGGGCAATCAGCCCCAGCATTTT.